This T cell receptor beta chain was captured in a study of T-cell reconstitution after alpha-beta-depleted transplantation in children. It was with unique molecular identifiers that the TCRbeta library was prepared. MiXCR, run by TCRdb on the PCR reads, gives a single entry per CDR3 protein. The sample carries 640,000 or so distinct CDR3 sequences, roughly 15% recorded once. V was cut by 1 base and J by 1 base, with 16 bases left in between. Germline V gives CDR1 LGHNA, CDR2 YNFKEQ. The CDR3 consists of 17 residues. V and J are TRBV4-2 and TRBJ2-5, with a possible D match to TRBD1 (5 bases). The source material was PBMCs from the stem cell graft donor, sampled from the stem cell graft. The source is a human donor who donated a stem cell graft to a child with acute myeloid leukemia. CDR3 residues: CASSQGDSAYSQETQYF. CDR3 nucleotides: TGTGCCAGCAGCCAAGGAGACAGCGCATACTCCCAAGAGACCCAGTACTTC.